These 7 T cell receptor beta chains share one sample of origin, sequenced in a study of OX40 agonist ivuxolimab in advanced cancers. The table came from immunoSEQ multiplex PCR; TCRdb's copy has only in-frame clones and leaves some out. In the table there are 50,000 to 60,000 clones, roughly 86% of which are singletons. The sample was CD4+ or CD8+ T cells sorted from blood, taken in a trial of the OX40 agonist ivuxolimab. The receptors were gathered from an adult with an advanced solid tumor such as melanoma, head and neck, liver or kidney cancer.

CDR3 bases: TGTGCCAGCAGCTTAGCGGGGGGAATCCGCGGCTACGAGCAGTACTTC. Translation: CASSLAGGIRGYEQYF. This chain links TRBV11-2 with TRBJ2-7; 7 bases line up with TRBD2. CDR1 is SGHAT and CDR2 is FQNNGV in the germline V gene. The V segment lost 1 base and the J segment 3 bases; nucleotides outside the gene matches: 9. The CDR3 length is 16 residues.

This clone was observed a single time. One end of the junction fails to match germline, which may point to a read error. The V call is TRBV4-3, the J call TRBJ2-7; tentatively, D is TRBD2 (5 bases). This CDR3 is built from 13 residues. CDR1 and CDR2 from the germline V gene are LGHNA and YSLEER. CDR3 DNA sequence: TGCGCCAGCAGCCAATTGGACTCCCACGAGCAGTACTTC. Protein sequence: CASSQLDSHEQYF.

This chain connects TRBV7-3 to TRBJ2-3; D tentatively reads TRBD1 or TRBD2 (5 bases each). Germline-derived CDR1 and CDR2 are SGHTA and FQGTGA. V was pared by 5 bases and J by 6 bases, with 15 bases between. The CDR3 covers 14 residues. CDR3 in DNA: TGTGCCAGCAGCCTCGGGACCAGCCCGGATACGCAGTATTTT. This gives the protein CASSLGTSPDTQYF.

V is TRBV27 and J is TRBJ2-7; 9 positions match TRBD2. From germline, CDR1 is MNHEY and CDR2 SMNVEV (reference sequence). Trimming took 7 bases from V and 7 from J; bases not matched to a gene: 14. This CDR3 has 15 residues. CDR3 nucleotide sequence: TGTGCCAGCACCTCCTCTAGCGGGACGCGGGGGGAGCAGTACTTC. Its translation: CASTSSSGTRGEQYF.

This clone was observed a handful of times. V and J are TRBV7-2 and TRBJ1-4, with D unresolved. The CDR3 sequence is 14 residues long. Germline assignment: CDR1 SGHTA and CDR2 FQGNSA. Trimming removed 1 base from V and 4 bases from J, with 7 bases in between. CDR3 sequence: CASSLGGYNEKLFF. The CDR3, as DNA: TGTGCCAGCAGCTTAGGAGGGTATAATGAAAAACTGTTTTTT.

The chain uses TRBV4-3 and TRBJ2-7, with 7 bases matching TRBD2. Trimming removed 0 bases from V and 7 bases from J; junction bases left unmatched: 3. Germline CDR1 LGHNA, CDR2 YSLEER. The CDR3 consists of 13 residues. The chain's CDR3 is CASSQDLGGEQYF. The CDR3 coding sequence is TGCGCCAGCAGCCAAGATTTGGGGGGGGAGCAGTACTTC.

The chain links TRBV7-9 to TRBJ1-1; D is unclear. V was cut by 1 base and J by 1 base, with 7 bases left in between. The CDR3 extends over 14 amino acids. CDR1 SEHNR and CDR2 FQNEAQ come from the germline V gene (reference sequence). This CDR3 reads CASSLGRGNTEAFF. The CDR3, as DNA: TGTGCCAGCAGCTTAGGACGGGGGAACACTGAAGCTTTCTTT.